This record concerns one TCR beta chain sequence. The antigen remains unidentified. This CDR3 spans 15 amino acids. This record belongs to a study of T cell responses to AZD1222 COVID-19 vaccine. Findings and limits, study-wide: With two AZD1222 doses given, Spike-specific TCR breadth and depth both rose.

Sequenced by immunoSEQ multiplex PCR; TCRdb stores in-frame clones only, minus some. The repertoire holds around 99,000 clones, with approximately 90% as singletons. The source material was peripheral blood, sampled on day 0 of AZD1222 vaccination. This chain joins TRBV21-1 and TRBJ2-7; TRBD2 is the table's D call, not checked against the DNA. TRBV21-1 is recorded as a pseudogene. The receptor's source is an adult in good health. DNA of the CDR3: TGTGCCAGCAGCAATATAAGCGGGAAGTCCTACGAGCAGTACTTC. Protein sequence: CASSNISGKSYEQYF.